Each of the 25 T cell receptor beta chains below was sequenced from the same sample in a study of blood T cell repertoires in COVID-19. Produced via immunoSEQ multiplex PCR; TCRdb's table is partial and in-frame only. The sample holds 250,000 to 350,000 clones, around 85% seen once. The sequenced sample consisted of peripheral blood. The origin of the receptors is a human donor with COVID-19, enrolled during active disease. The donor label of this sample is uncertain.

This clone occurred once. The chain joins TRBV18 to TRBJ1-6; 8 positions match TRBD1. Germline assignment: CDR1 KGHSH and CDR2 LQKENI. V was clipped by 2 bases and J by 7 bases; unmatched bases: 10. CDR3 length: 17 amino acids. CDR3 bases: TGTGCCAGCTCACCAACGTTACCGGGACAGGAGAATTCACCCCTCCACTTT. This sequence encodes CASSPTLPGQENSPLHF.

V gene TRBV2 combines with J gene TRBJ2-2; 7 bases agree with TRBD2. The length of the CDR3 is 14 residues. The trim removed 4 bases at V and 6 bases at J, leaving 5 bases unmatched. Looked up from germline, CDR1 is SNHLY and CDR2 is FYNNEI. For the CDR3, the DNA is TGTGCCAGCAGTGTACAAGGGAGGGCCGGGGAGCTGTTTTTT. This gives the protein CASSVQGRAGELFF.

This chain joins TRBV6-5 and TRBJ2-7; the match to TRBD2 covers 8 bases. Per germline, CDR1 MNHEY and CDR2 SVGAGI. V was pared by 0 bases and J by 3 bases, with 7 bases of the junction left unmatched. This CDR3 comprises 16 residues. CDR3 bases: TGTGCCAGCAGTTACTCGCTTACGGGAGGGAGCTACGAGCAGTACTTC. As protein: CASSYSLTGGSYEQYF.

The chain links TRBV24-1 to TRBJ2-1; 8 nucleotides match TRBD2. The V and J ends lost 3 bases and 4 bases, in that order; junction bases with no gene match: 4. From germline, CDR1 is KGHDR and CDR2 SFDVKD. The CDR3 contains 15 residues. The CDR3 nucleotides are TGTGCCACCAGTGATCCATTAGCGGGGTACAATGAGCAGTTCTTC. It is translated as CATSDPLAGYNEQFF.

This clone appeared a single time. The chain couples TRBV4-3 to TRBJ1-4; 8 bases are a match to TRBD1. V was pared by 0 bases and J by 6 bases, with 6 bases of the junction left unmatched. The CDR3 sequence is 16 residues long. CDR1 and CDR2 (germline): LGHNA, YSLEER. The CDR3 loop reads CASSQDAQGAYEKLFF. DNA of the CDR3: TGCGCCAGCAGCCAAGATGCCCAGGGGGCGTATGAAAAACTGTTTTTT.

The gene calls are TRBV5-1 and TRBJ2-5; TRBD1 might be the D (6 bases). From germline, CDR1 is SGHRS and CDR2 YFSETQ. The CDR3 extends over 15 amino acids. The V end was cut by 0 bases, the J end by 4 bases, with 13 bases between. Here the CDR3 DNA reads TGCGCCAGCAGCTTGGGAACAGGGCGAGCAGAGACCCAGTACTTC. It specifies CASSLGTGRAETQYF. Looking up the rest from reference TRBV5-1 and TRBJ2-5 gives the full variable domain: KAGVTQTPRYLIKTRGQQVTLSCSPISGHRSVSWYQQTPGQGLQFLFEYFSETQRNKGNFPGRFSGRQFSNSRSEMNVSTLELGDSALYLCASSLGTGRAETQYFGPGTRLLVL.

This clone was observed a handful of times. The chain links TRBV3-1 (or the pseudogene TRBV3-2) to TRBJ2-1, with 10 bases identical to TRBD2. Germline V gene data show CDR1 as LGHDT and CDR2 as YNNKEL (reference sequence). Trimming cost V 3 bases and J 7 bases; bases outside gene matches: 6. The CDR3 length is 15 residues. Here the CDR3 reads CASSHSGRAENEQFF. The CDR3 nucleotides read TGTGCCAGCAGCCACAGCGGGAGGGCCGAGAATGAGCAGTTCTTC.

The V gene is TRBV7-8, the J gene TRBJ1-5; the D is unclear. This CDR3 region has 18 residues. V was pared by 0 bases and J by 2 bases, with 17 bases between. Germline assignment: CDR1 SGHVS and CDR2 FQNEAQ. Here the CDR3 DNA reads TGTGCCAGCAGCTTAGCGCTGAGAGGGTCCGTCGGCAATCAGCCCCAGCATTTT. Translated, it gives CASSLALRGSVGNQPQHF.

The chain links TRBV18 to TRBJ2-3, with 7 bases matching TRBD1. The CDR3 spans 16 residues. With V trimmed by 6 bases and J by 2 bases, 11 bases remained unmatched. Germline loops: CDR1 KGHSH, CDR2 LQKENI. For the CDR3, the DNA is TGTGCCAGCTCTACTGGACAGGATAGGACCACAGATACGCAGTATTTT. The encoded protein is CASSTGQDRTTDTQYF.

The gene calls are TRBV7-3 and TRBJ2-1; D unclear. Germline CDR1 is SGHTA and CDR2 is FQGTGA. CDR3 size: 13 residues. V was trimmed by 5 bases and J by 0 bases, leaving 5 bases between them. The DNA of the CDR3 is TGTGCCAGCAGCCGGAGCTCCTACAATGAGCAGTTCTTC. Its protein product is CASSRSSYNEQFF.

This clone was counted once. The CDR3 sequence: CASSQKGMGSYNEQFF. The CDR3 DNA reads TGTGCCAGCAGCCAAAAGGGGATGGGCTCATACAATGAGCAGTTCTTC. This chain joins TRBV3-1 (or the pseudogene TRBV3-2) and TRBJ2-1, with D perhaps TRBD1 (5 bases). V gave up 2 bases and J gave up 4 bases, with 15 bases separating them. The germline V gene encodes CDR1 LGHDT and CDR2 YNNKEL (reference sequence). This CDR3 region has 16 residues.

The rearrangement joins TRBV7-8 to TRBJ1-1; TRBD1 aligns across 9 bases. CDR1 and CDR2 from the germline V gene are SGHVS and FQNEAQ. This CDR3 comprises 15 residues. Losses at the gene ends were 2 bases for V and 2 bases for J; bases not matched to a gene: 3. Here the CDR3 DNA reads TGTGCCAGCAGCTTAAGGACAGGGGCCAACACTGAAGCTTTCTTT. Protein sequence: CASSLRTGANTEAFF.

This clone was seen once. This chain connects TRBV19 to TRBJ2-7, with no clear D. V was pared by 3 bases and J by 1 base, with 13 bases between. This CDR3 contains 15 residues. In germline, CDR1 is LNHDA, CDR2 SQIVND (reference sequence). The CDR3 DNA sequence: TGTGCCAGTAGTATCCAGGCCCAACTGTCCTACGAGCAGTACTTC. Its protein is CASSIQAQLSYEQYF.

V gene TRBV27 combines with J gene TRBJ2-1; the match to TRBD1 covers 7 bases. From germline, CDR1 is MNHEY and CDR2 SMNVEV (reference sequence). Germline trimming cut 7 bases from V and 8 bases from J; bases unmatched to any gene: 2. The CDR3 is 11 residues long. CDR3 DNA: TGTGCCAGCAAGGGGGCAGATGAGCAGTTCTTC. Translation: CASKGADEQFF.

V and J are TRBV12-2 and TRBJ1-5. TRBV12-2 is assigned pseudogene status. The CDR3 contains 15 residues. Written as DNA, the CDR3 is TGTGCAAGTCGCTTAGCGAGGGAGCCTCGACAGCCCCAGCATTTT. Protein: CASRLAREPRQPQHF.

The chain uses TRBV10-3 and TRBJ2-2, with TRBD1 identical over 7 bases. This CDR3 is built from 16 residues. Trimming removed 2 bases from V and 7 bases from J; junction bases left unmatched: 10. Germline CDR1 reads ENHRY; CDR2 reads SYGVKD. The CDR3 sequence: CAISEVLGQRGGELFF. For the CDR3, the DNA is TGTGCCATCAGTGAGGTTCTGGGACAGAGGGGCGGGGAGCTGTTTTTT.

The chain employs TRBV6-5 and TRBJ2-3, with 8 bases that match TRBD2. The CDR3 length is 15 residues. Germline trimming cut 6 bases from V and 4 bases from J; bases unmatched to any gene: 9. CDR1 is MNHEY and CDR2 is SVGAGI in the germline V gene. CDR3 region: CASSLRAGVADTQYF. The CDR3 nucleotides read TGTGCCAGCAGCCTTCGAGCGGGAGTGGCAGATACGCAGTATTTT.

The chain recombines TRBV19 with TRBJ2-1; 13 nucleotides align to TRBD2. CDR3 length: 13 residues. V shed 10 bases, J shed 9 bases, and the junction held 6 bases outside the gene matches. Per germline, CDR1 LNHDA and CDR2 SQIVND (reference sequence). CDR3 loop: CATGLAGVGEQFF. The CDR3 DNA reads TGTGCCACCGGACTAGCGGGAGTAGGTGAGCAGTTCTTC.

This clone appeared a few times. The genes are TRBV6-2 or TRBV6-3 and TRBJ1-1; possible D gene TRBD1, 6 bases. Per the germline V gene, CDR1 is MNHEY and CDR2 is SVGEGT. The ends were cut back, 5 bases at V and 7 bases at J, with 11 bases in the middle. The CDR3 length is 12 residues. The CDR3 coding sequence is TGTGCCAGCAGTCCCGGACAGCTTGAAGCTTTCTTT. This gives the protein CASSPGQLEAFF.

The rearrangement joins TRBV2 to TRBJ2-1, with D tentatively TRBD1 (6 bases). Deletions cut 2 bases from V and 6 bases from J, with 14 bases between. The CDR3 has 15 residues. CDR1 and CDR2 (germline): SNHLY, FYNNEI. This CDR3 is CASSESVRGPNEQFF. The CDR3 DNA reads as TGTGCCAGCAGTGAAAGCGTCAGGGGCCCCAATGAGCAGTTCTTC.

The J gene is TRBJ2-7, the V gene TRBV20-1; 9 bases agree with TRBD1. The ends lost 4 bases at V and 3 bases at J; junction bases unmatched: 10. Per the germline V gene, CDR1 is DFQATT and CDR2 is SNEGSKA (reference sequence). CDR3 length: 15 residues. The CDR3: CSANDRSTGGYEQYF. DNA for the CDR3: TGCAGTGCTAATGACAGGTCGACAGGGGGCTACGAGCAGTACTTC.

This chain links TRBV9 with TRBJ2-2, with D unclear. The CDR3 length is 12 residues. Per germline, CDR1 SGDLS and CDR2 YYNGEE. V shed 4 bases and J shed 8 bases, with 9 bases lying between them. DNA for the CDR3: TGTGCCAGCAGCCAGTATCTTGGGGAGCTGTTTTTT. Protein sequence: CASSQYLGELFF.

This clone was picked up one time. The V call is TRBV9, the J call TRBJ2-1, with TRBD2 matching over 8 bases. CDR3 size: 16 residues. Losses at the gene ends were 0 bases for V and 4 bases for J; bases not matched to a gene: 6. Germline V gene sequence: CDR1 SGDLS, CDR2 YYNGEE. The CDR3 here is CASSVGVLAAYNEQFF. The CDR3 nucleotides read TGTGCCAGCAGCGTAGGGGTACTAGCGGCTTACAATGAGCAGTTCTTC.

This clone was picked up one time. CDR3 in DNA: TGTGCCATCAGTGGAGGACAGGCGACGCAAGAGACCCAGTACTTC. Its protein is CAISGGQATQETQYF. V is TRBV10-3 and J is TRBJ2-5; 7 bases map to TRBD1. Germline V gene sequence: CDR1 ENHRY, CDR2 SYGVKD. The CDR3 loop spans 15 amino acids. V shed 4 bases and J 2 bases; nucleotides not matched to a gene: 7.

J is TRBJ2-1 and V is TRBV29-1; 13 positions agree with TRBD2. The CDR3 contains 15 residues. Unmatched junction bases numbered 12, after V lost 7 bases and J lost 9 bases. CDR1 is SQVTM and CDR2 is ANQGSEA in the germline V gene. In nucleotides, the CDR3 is TGCAGCGCTCCTGGACTAGCGGGAGATTTTATTGAGCAGTTCTTC. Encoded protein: CSAPGLAGDFIEQFF.